This T cell receptor beta chain stems from a study of shared clonotypes between healthy human individuals. Overall study results and limits: Of the naive CD4 clonotypes, around 4.9% were shared across a handful of donors. Clonotypes not shared had lower generation probabilities than those common to all four donors.

CD4+ cell separation produced CD45RA+ naive and CD45RA-negative memory subsets. Profiled with immunoSEQ multiplex PCR; TCRdb holds only in-frame clones, not every one. The repertoire has about 2.4 million clones, under 95% of them found once; the top ten carry roughly 0.36%. With respect to this clone: Its matching antigen is unknown.

Per the germline V gene, CDR1 is SGHTS and CDR2 is YDEGEE. V was clipped by 0 bases and J by 12 bases, with 19 bases between them. The CDR3 is made up of 15 amino acids. This clonotype originated in a man younger than 35 in good health. Some clones in this sample may be carry-over from other donors' samples. Material: naive CD4+ T cells from PBMCs. The subset: CD45RA+ positively selected. V gene TRBV5-8 combines with J gene TRBJ1-5; D perhaps matches TRBD1 (6 bases). CDR3 protein: CASSLAGAGATDQHF. As DNA, the CDR3 is TGTGCCAGCAGCTTGGCCGGGGCAGGGGCCACGGACCAGCATTTT.